Listed below are T cell receptor beta chains from one sample, sequenced in a study of response to subunit inactivated influenza vaccine. TCRdb reanalysed the RT-PCR reads using MiXCR and keeps one entry per CDR3 protein. The sample gives 500,000 to 550,000 distinct CDR3 sequences, approximately 7.1% of which show up once; roughly 13% is in the top ten. The sample here was PBMCs from blood, taken 23 months after vaccination. These receptors were taken from a man aged 50 to 75 who received an inactivated influenza vaccine. CDR3s include the opening cysteine and the closing phenylalanine or tryptophan. Each record gives: J gene, clone size, V gene, CDR3 length, D gene, CDR3 protein, CDR3 DNA. A D gene is named only where the DNA matches it firmly. A clone size is listed for some rows: how often the clone was seen (once, few, many), or a class if it is expanded.

>TRBJ1-6|-|TRBV20-1|15|TRBD1
CSAREQGVDNSPLHF
TGCAGTGCTAGGGAGCAGGGGGTGGATAATTCACCCCTCCACTTT
>TRBJ2-1|many|TRBV7-2|13|TRBD1
CASSPQGPNEQFF
TGTGCCAGCAGCCCACAGGGGCCCAATGAGCAGTTCTTC
>TRBJ2-3|many|TRBV5-1|14|-
CASSLLRVADTQYF
TGCGCCAGCAGCTTGTTGCGCGTCGCAGATACGCAGTATTTT
>TRBJ1-5|few|TRBV7-2|16|-
CASSLVGRDDDQPQHF
TGTGCCAGCAGCTTAGTGGGCAGGGATGACGATCAGCCCCAGCATTTT
>TRBJ2-1|many|TRBV4-2|17|TRBD2
CASSQGTSGGVPNEQFF
TGTGCCAGCAGCCAGGGGACTAGCGGGGGGGTCCCCAATGAGCAGTTCTTC
>TRBJ1-6|many|TRBV3-1|14|TRBD1
CASSHSGGNSPLHF
TGTGCCAGCAGCCACTCAGGGGGGAATTCACCCCTCCACTTT
>TRBJ2-1|few|TRBV9|16|TRBD2
CASSPQGSSGRNEQFF
TGTGCCAGCAGCCCTCAGGGGTCTAGCGGGAGAAATGAGCAGTTCTTC
>TRBJ2-7|-|TRBV7-9|14|-
CASSLSRGSYEQYF
TGTGCCAGCAGCTTAAGTCGGGGGTCCTACGAGCAGTACTTC
>TRBJ1-2|many|TRBV5-1|15|-
CASSTTGRSGYGYTF
TGCGCCAGCAGCACCACAGGGAGGTCAGGCTATGGCTACACCTTC
>TRBJ2-4|few|TRBV6-5|18|TRBD2
CASSYSISSGEGKNIQYF
TGTGCCAGCAGTTACTCGATTAGTAGCGGGGAGGGGAAAAACATTCAGTACTTC
>TRBJ1-1|-|TRBV6-6|15|-
CASSRALTASTEAFF
TGTGCCAGCAGTCGGGCCTTGACGGCGTCTACTGAAGCTTTCTTT
>TRBJ1-5|many|TRBV7-2|16|-
CASSLGSGFSNQPQHF
TGTGCCAGCAGCTTAGGGTCGGGGTTTAGCAATCAGCCCCAGCATTTT
>TRBJ1-1|-|TRBV6-4|15|-
CASKREDSLNTEAFF
TGTGCCAGCAAGAGGGAAGATTCCCTGAACACTGAAGCTTTCTTT
>TRBJ2-5|-|TRBV6-2/TRBV6-3|16|TRBD2
CASSQPGRDLQETQYF
TGTGCCAGCAGTCAGCCGGGGAGGGACCTTCAAGAGACCCAGTACTTC
>TRBJ1-1|-|TRBV12-3/TRBV12-4|15|-
CASSLGQGRNTEAFF
TGTGCCAGCAGTTTAGGACAAGGTAGGAACACTGAAGCTTTCTTT
>TRBJ2-3|-|TRBV15|15|TRBD2
CATSMRTSGMDTQYF
TGTGCCACCAGCATGCGGACTAGCGGGATGGATACGCAGTATTTT
>TRBJ1-4|many|TRBV5-1|15|-
CASSLEGSGVEKLFF
TGCGCCAGCAGCTTGGAGGGGAGTGGAGTTGAAAAACTGTTTTTT
>TRBJ2-1|many|TRBV7-9|13|TRBD1
CASSKGQNNEQFF
TGTGCCAGCAGTAAGGGACAGAACAATGAGCAGTTCTTC
>TRBJ2-1|many|TRBV12-3/TRBV12-4|16|TRBD2
CASSFSGTSGRLQQFF
TGTGCCAGCAGTTTCAGTGGGACTAGCGGGAGACTGCAGCAGTTCTTC
>TRBJ2-7|few|TRBV11-2|15|-
CASSLDRLSSYEQYF
TGTGCCAGCAGCTTAGACCGCCTCAGCTCCTACGAGCAGTACTTC
>TRBJ2-3|-|TRBV15|14|TRBD1
CATSREGTADTQYF
TGTGCCACCAGCAGAGAGGGGACAGCAGATACGCAGTATTTT
>TRBJ2-7|many|TRBV7-2|14|TRBD1
CASSPGTGAYEQYF
TGTGCCAGCAGCCCCGGGACAGGGGCCTACGAGCAGTACTTC
>TRBJ2-1|-|TRBV6-5|15|TRBD2
CASSYDPTGGNEQFF
TGTGCCAGCAGTTACGACCCCACGGGGGGCAATGAGCAGTTCTTC
>TRBJ1-6|many|TRBV6-1|15|-
CASTLLPRRNSPLHF
TGTGCCAGCACCCTTCTTCCTCGGCGGAATTCACCCCTCCACTTT
>TRBJ1-2|-|TRBV20-1|13|-
CSVPPGFNYGYTF
TGCAGTGTCCCACCCGGGTTCAACTATGGCTACACCTTC
>TRBJ2-1|-|TRBV20-1|15|TRBD2
CSARAVGGAYNEQFF
TGCAGTGCTAGAGCGGTGGGGGGGGCCTACAATGAGCAGTTCTTC
>TRBJ2-5|many|TRBV29-1|23|TRBD2
CSVEAPVVRDRWTSGRALETQYF
TGCAGCGTTGAAGCCCCTGTCGTAAGGGATCGGTGGACTAGCGGGAGGGCCTTGGAGACCCAGTACTTC
>TRBJ1-2|few|TRBV6-1|16|TRBD1
CASSEASTTGDYGYTF
TGTGCCAGCAGTGAAGCGTCAACTACAGGGGACTATGGCTACACCTTC
>TRBJ2-7|-|TRBV2|15|TRBD1
CASSDPDRSSYEQYF
TGTGCCAGCAGTGATCCGGACAGGAGTTCCTACGAGCAGTACTTC
>TRBJ2-7|many|TRBV5-6|13|-
CASSLRQNYEQYF
TGTGCCAGCAGCTTGCGACAGAACTACGAGCAGTACTTC
>TRBJ2-7|few|TRBV2|11|TRBD1
CASSELGQTSF
TGTGCCAGCTCTGAGTTGGGACAGACCTCCTTC
>TRBJ2-7|-|TRBV21-1|14|-
CASSSHWGSYEQYF
TGTGCCAGCAGCTCTCATTGGGGCTCCTACGAGCAGTACTTC
>TRBJ2-1|few|TRBV18|15|-
CASSPPMTAYNEQFF
TGTGCCAGCTCACCACCTATGACAGCCTACAATGAGCAGTTCTTC
>TRBJ1-4|many|TRBV18|17|-
CASSPGVAATTNEKLFF
TGTGCCAGCTCACCCGGAGTTGCAGCCACAACTAATGAAAAACTGTTTTTT
>TRBJ1-1|many|TRBV6-5|11|-
CASMGYTEAFF
TGTGCCAGCATGGGGTACACTGAAGCTTTCTTT
>TRBJ2-7|-|TRBV6-5|12|-
CASSSGDYEQYF
TGTGCCAGCAGTTCCGGAGACTACGAGCAGTACTTC
>TRBJ1-4|few|TRBV21-1|12|-
CASSPGAEKLFF
TGTGCCAGCAGCCCGGGAGCAGAAAAACTGTTTTTT
>TRBJ2-5|few|TRBV20-1|15|-
CSARVLQDIQETQYF
TGCAGTGCTAGAGTGCTTCAGGACATCCAAGAGACCCAGTACTTC
>TRBJ2-1|-|TRBV2|16|-
CASTEGGAVSYSEQFF
TGTGCCAGCACCGAGGGGGGAGCGGTATCCTACAGTGAGCAGTTCTTC
>TRBJ1-3|-|TRBV6-1|17|-
CASTPGPRLGPGNTIYF
TGTGCCAGCACTCCGGGACCGAGACTTGGTCCTGGAAACACCATATATTTT
>TRBJ2-5|few|TRBV20-1|15|-
CSARVGSAIQETQYF
TGCAGTGCTAGAGTTGGGAGCGCCATTCAAGAGACCCAGTACTTC
>TRBJ1-2|few|TRBV6-5|16|-
CASSYVGAGRNYGYTF
TGTGCCAGCAGTTACGTCGGGGCGGGGCGGAACTATGGCTACACCTTC
>TRBJ2-5|once|TRBV30|14|-
CAWSTNFGWETQYF
TGTGCCTGGAGTACTAACTTTGGGTGGGAGACCCAGTACTTC
>TRBJ2-2|many|TRBV12-3/TRBV12-4|16|-
CASRLGLAANTGELFF
TGTGCCAGCAGACTAGGGCTAGCTGCGAACACCGGGGAGCTGTTTTTT
>TRBJ1-1|many|TRBV7-2|13|-
CASTPEGKTEAFF
TGTGCCAGCACTCCCGAAGGAAAGACTGAAGCTTTCTTT
>TRBJ2-1|few|TRBV20-1|13|-
CSANREPYNEQFF
TGCAGTGCTAACCGGGAACCTTACAATGAGCAGTTCTTC
>TRBJ1-4|-|TRBV6-1|18|TRBD1
CASGYGDYETGNNEKLFF
TGTGCCAGCGGGTATGGGGACTATGAGACAGGGAATAATGAAAAACTGTTTTTT
>TRBJ1-2|-|TRBV12-3/TRBV12-4|15|TRBD1
CASSTLEDRDYGYTF
TGTGCCAGCAGTACTCTAGAGGACAGGGACTATGGCTACACCTTC
>TRBJ2-3|many|TRBV30|14|TRBD2
CAGSGLAIRDTQYF
TGTGCCGGCTCGGGACTAGCGATCCGCGATACGCAGTATTTT
>TRBJ2-2|few|TRBV19|13|-
CASSIDRDGELFF
TGTGCCAGTAGTATAGATCGGGACGGGGAGCTGTTTTTT
>TRBJ2-1|-|TRBV2|16|-
CASRRTEGPGDNEQFF
TGTGCCAGCAGGAGGACGGAAGGGCCGGGTGACAATGAGCAGTTCTTC
>TRBJ2-1|many|TRBV12-3/TRBV12-4|13|-
CASSLPPSNEQFF
TGTGCCAGCAGCCTCCCCCCTTCAAATGAGCAGTTCTTC
>TRBJ1-2|-|TRBV5-1|15|TRBD1
CASRPPGQENYGYTF
TGCGCCAGCAGGCCTCCGGGACAGGAAAACTATGGCTACACCTTC
>TRBJ2-1|-|TRBV11-2|16|TRBD2
CASSGTFGGGGGEQFF
TGTGCCAGCAGCGGAACCTTTGGCGGGGGGGGTGGTGAGCAGTTCTTC
>TRBJ2-3|-|TRBV9|13|TRBD2
CASSVSGRDTQYF
TGTGCCAGCAGCGTAAGCGGGAGGGATACGCAGTATTTT
>TRBJ2-3|few|TRBV20-1|19|TRBD2
CSARDISGLAGEYTDTQYF
TGCAGTGCTAGAGATATCTCGGGACTAGCGGGGGAGTACACAGATACGCAGTATTTT
>TRBJ2-1|many|TRBV4-1|17|TRBD2
CASSQDPTGTSGNEQFF
TGCGCCAGCAGCCAAGACCCAACAGGGACTAGCGGCAATGAGCAGTTCTTC
>TRBJ2-2|-|TRBV7-9|17|TRBD2
CASSPDRLAGVTGELFF
TGTGCCAGCAGCCCCGACCGACTAGCGGGGGTCACCGGGGAGCTGTTTTTT